Below, 28 T cell receptor beta chains from the same sample are listed, as sequenced in a study of T cells in women clearing cervical HPV infection. Only in-frame clones appear in the TCRdb table, and some are missing; sequencing was by immunoSEQ multiplex PCR. The data include about 29,000 clones; the top ten clones carry 2.8%. The source material was blood buffy coat. The receptors originated from a woman between 18 and 75 years old with a cervical HPV16 infection that either progressed to CIN3+ or cleared (not recorded which).

Points on this clone: Read data end 3 residues before the CDR3 end; the end is taken from the germline J gene. V gene TRBV29-1 combines with J gene TRBJ1-2; possible D gene TRBD1, 6 bases. Germline CDR1 SQVTM, CDR2 ANQGSEA. The CDR3 runs 12 residues. The CDR3 loop reads CSVWGRGEGYTF. The CDR3 DNA, read in part, is TGCAGCGTTTGGGGCAGGGGTGAAGGC.

As concerns this clone: The read ends 3 residues before the CDR3 terminus; that terminus is restored from the germline J gene. This chain joins TRBV4-1 and TRBJ1-2; 8 nucleotides match TRBD1. The CDR3 consists of 16 residues. V shed 4 bases and J 5 bases; nucleotides not matched to a gene: 12. CDR1 is MGHRA, CDR2 YSYEKL, per germline. The CDR3 spells CASSPTRPGGNYGYTF. Partial CDR3 DNA: TGCGCCAGCAGCCCTACTCGGCCAGGGGGCAATTATGGC.

As regards this clone: The CDR3 goes on 3 residues after the read ends, and that part is filled in from the germline J gene. The gene calls are TRBV18 and TRBJ1-2; TRBD1 agrees at 8 bases. This CDR3 comprises 14 residues. Germline assignment: CDR1 KGHSH and CDR2 LQKENI. Partial CDR3 DNA: TGTGCCAGCTCACCACCGACAGGGGCCTACGAC. Its translation: CASSPPTGAYD. Given in full, the CDR3 is CASSPPTGAYDYTF.

Regarding this clone: From the germline J gene comes the end of the CDR3, since the read stops 3 residues before it. The chain carries TRBV4-1 and TRBJ2-1; D is unresolved. V lost 4 bases and J 8 bases, leaving 9 bases between the germline ends. The CDR3 totals 12 residues. The germline CDR1 and CDR2 sequences are MGHRA and YSYEKL. CDR3 DNA (partial): TGCGCCAGCAGCCTTCGTCGGGATGAG. Residues: CASSLRRDE. The whole CDR3 reads CASSLRRDEQFF.

The CDR3 spells CASSLAMAGGPQETQYF. The CDR3 bases that were read are TGCGCCAGCAGCTTGGCCATGGCGGGAGGACCTCAAGAGACC. This chain joins TRBV5-1 and TRBJ2-5, with 8 bases matching TRBD2. The DNA ends 3 residues before the CDR3 does, and the rest of the CDR3 is filled in from the germline J gene. CDR1 is SGHRS, CDR2 YFSETQ, per germline. After removal of 0 bases from V and 2 bases from J, the junction contained 9 bases not matched to a gene. The CDR3 covers 17 residues. The variable domain in full, with the rest retrieved from reference TRBV5-1 and TRBJ2-5, is KAGVTQTPRYLIKTRGQQVTLSCSPISGHRSVSWYQQTPGQGLQFLFEYFSETQRNKGNFPGRFSGRQFSNSRSEMNVSTLELGDSALYLCASSLAMAGGPQETQYFGPGTRLLVL.

For this clone: Read coverage stops 3 residues before the CDR3 terminus; the germline J gene supplies the remainder. The chain recombines TRBV30 with TRBJ2-5; 8 nucleotides line up with TRBD1. V lost 8 bases, J lost 5 bases, and 7 bases stayed unmatched. Germline V lookup: CDR1 GTSNPN, CDR2 SVGIG (reference sequence). CDR3 length: 12 amino acids. The sequenced CDR3 bases are TGTGCCGGGGGCAGGGGGCATGAGACC. The encoded protein is CAGGRGHET. The entire CDR3 protein is CAGGRGHETQYF.

CDR3 loop: CASSLRGQPQHF. The part of the CDR3 DNA that was read is TGTGCCAGCAGCTTGAGGGGTCAGCCC. The genes are TRBV5-8 and TRBJ1-5; D might be TRBD1 (5 bases). Coverage ceases 3 residues before the CDR3 finishes, and the germline J gene fills in the end. The V gene's germline CDR1 is SGHTS and CDR2 YDEGEE. The CDR3 extends over 12 amino acids. Trimming left V 1 base short and J 6 bases short, with 5 bases between. The full variable domain, in which reference TRBV5-8 and TRBJ1-5 provide the parts outside the CDR3, is EAGVTQSPTHLIKTRGQQATLRCSPISGHTSVYWYQQALGLGLQFLLWYDEGEERNRGNFPPRFSGRQFPNYSSELNVNALELEDSALYLCASSLRGQPQHFGDGTRLSIL.

Concerning this clone: Read data end 3 residues before the CDR3 end; the end is taken from the germline J gene. V is TRBV7-9 and J is TRBJ2-7; D gene unclear. The CDR3 consists of 12 residues. The ends were cut back, 3 bases at V and 5 bases at J, with 8 bases in the middle. The germline V gene has CDR1 SEHNR and CDR2 FQNEAQ (reference sequence). This CDR3 reads CASSFQKDEQYF. The covered CDR3 bases are TGTGCCAGCAGCTTTCAGAAAGACGAG.

A word on this clone: The read gets to within 3 residues of the CDR3 end, and the germline J gene fills in the rest. J is TRBJ1-3 and V is TRBV19; D ambiguous. The CDR3 spans 12 residues. V lost 8 bases to trimming and J lost 4 bases, with 9 bases between them. Germline CDR1 is LNHDA and CDR2 is SQIVND (reference sequence). The CDR3 region is CASSPGGNTIYF. Partial CDR3 DNA: TGTGCCAGTTCCCCGGGGGGAAACACC.

Points on this clone: The CDR3 is cut off 3 residues early in the read; its end comes from the germline J gene. The chain couples TRBV29-1 to TRBJ2-1; no firm D call. This CDR3 region has 11 residues. The germline V gene has CDR1 SQVTM and CDR2 ANQGSEA. Trimming pared 6 bases from V and 9 bases from J, leaving 12 bases between. The CDR3 loop reads CSVHDSPEQFF. The sequenced CDR3 bases are TGCAGCGTCCATGACTCCCCTGAG.

In regard to this clone: The read terminates 3 residues before the CDR3 end, so the remaining end is supplied by the germline J gene. The genes are TRBV7-9 and TRBJ1-6; D gene unclear. Germline V lookup: CDR1 SEHNR, CDR2 FQNEAQ (reference sequence). This CDR3 contains 13 residues. V shed 4 bases and J shed 8 bases, with 9 bases lying between them. The part of the CDR3 DNA that was read is TGTGCCAGCAGCTCAAACAAAGATTCACCC. Its translation is CASSSNKDSP. The whole CDR3 is CASSSNKDSPLHF.

About this clone itself: The missing CDR3 end, 3 residues past where the read stops, is filled in from the germline J gene. The chain has TRBV30 and TRBJ2-3; D may be TRBD1 (5 bases). There are 15 residues in the CDR3. V was pared by 1 base and J by 1 base, with 12 bases between. In germline, CDR1 is GTSNPN, CDR2 SVGIG (reference sequence). The CDR3 DNA, read in part, is TGTGCCTGGAGTGATAGCAGGGTGGGCACAGATACG. Amino acids: CAWSDSRVGTDT. The whole CDR3 is CAWSDSRVGTDTQYF.

About this clone: Coverage ceases 3 residues before the CDR3 finishes, and the germline J gene fills in the end. J is TRBJ2-5 and V is TRBV10-3; D gene ambiguous. The ends were cut back, 3 bases at V and 5 bases at J, with 7 bases in the middle. This CDR3 spans 12 amino acids. Germline values: CDR1 ENHRY, CDR2 SYGVKD. Incomplete CDR3 DNA: TGTGCCATCAGTGATAGATTGGAGACC. It translates to CAISDRLET. The full-length CDR3 reads as CAISDRLETQYF.

The CDR3 sequence: CAIRKDSVNEKLFF. Partial CDR3 DNA: TGTGCCATCAGGAAGGACAGCGTTAATGAAAAA. This sequence joins TRBV10-3 and TRBJ1-4, with a tentative D call TRBD1 (6 bases). With the read ending 3 residues before the CDR3 end, the germline J gene is used to fill in that end. Germline V gives CDR1 ENHRY, CDR2 SYGVKD. The CDR3 has 14 residues. Trimming pared 6 bases from V and 4 bases from J, leaving 12 bases between.

For this clone: The CDR3 extends 3 residues past the end of the read, so its final part is completed from the germline J gene. This chain uses TRBV7-9 with TRBJ2-3; no clear D gene. V lost 5 bases and J lost 0, with 6 bases in between. The germline gives CDR1 SEHNR, CDR2 FQNEAQ (reference sequence). The CDR3 consists of 13 residues. The covered CDR3 bases are TGTGCCAGCAGCGCGATTAGCACAGATACG. This sequence encodes CASSAISTDT. The complete CDR3 sequence is CASSAISTDTQYF.

In regard to this clone: From the germline J gene comes the end of the CDR3, since the read stops 3 residues before it. The chain is built from TRBV20-1 and TRBJ2-3; no reliable D call. Trimming shortened V by 3 bases and J by 0 bases, and 7 bases separated the two germline ends. Looked up from germline, CDR1 is DFQATT and CDR2 is SNEGSKA (reference sequence). The CDR3 is made up of 13 amino acids. CDR3: CSASRTSTDTQYF. The DNA read from the CDR3 is TGCAGTGCTAGTCGCACTAGCACAGATACG.

Remarks on this clone: From the germline J gene comes the end of the CDR3, since the read stops 3 residues before it. V and J are TRBV14 and TRBJ2-5; the D gene is possibly TRBD2 (6 bases). The ends were cut back, 4 bases at V and 5 bases at J, with 17 bases in the middle. The germline V gene encodes CDR1 SGHDN and CDR2 FVKESK. This CDR3 spans 15 amino acids. CDR3 bases read: TGTGCCAGCAGCCCTCTTTCCGGGGGTGGGGAGACC. Translating gives CASSPLSGGGET. The entire CDR3 protein reads CASSPLSGGGETQYF.

With regard to this clone: Read sequence stops 3 residues before the CDR3 end, and the germline J gene provides the missing end. This chain connects TRBV20-1 to TRBJ2-1; 10 bases line up with TRBD2. Looked up from germline, CDR1 is DFQATT and CDR2 is SNEGSKA (reference sequence). This CDR3 contains 13 residues. Losses at the gene ends were 6 bases for V and 9 bases for J; bases not matched to a gene: 8. The CDR3 bases that were read are TGCAGTGCCACAGCGGGAGGGTCTAGTGAG. The encoded protein is CSATAGGSSE. The whole CDR3 sequence reads CSATAGGSSEQFF.

This CDR3 reads CATRGTASYEQYF. Incomplete CDR3 DNA: TGTGCCACCAGGGGGACAGCTTCCTACGAG. The V and J genes are TRBV15 and TRBJ2-7; 7 positions match TRBD1. The read halts 3 residues ahead of the CDR3 end, with the missing end drawn from the germline J gene. J was trimmed by 1 base and V by 6 bases; bases with no gene match: 3. The germline V gene encodes CDR1 LNHNV and CDR2 YYDKDF (reference sequence). The CDR3 is made up of 13 amino acids.

In regard to this clone: The read ends 3 residues shy of where the CDR3 ends; the end is completed using the germline J gene. The chain has TRBV12-3 or TRBV12-4 and TRBJ1-4; tentative D call: TRBD1 (5 bases). Deletions cut 4 bases from V and 0 bases from J, with 15 bases between. This CDR3 has 17 amino acids. The sequenced part of the CDR3 DNA is TGTGCCAGCAGTTACCGCGCGGGGCGTGCAACTAATGAAAAA. Amino acid sequence: CASSYRAGRATNEK. The whole CDR3 protein reads CASSYRAGRATNEKLFF.

About this clone itself: The read falls 3 residues short of the CDR3 end, and the missing part is taken from the germline J gene. Other DNA sequences of this sample code for an identical CDR3. V is TRBV19 and J is TRBJ2-7, with 8 bases matching TRBD1. Trimming removed 9 bases from V and 2 bases from J; junction bases left unmatched: 9. This CDR3 contains 14 residues. Looked up from germline, CDR1 is LNHDA and CDR2 is SQIVND (reference sequence). The CDR3 reads CASSSGTGPYEQYF. The DNA read from the CDR3 is TGTGCCAGCTCCTCCGGGACAGGTCCCTACGAG. Together with reference TRBV19 and TRBJ2-7, the CDR3 gives the full variable domain: DGGITQSPKYLFRKEGQNVTLSCEQNLNHDAMYWYRQDPGQGLRLIYYSQIVNDFQKGDIAEGYSVSREKKESFPLTVTSAQKNPTAFYLCASSSGTGPYEQYFGPGTRLTVT.

A remark on this clone: The read stops 3 residues short of the end of the CDR3; the missing end is completed from the germline J gene. Other DNA sequences in this sample translate to the same CDR3. The chain is built from TRBV11-2 and TRBJ2-1, with a possible D match to TRBD1 (6 bases). The V end was cut by 5 bases, the J end by 7 bases, with 15 bases between. The CDR3 consists of 14 residues. CDR1 is SGHAT and CDR2 is FQNNGV in the germline V gene. The chain's CDR3 is CASSLSGTPNEQFF. The sequenced CDR3 bases are TGTGCCAGCAGCCTATCTGGGACACCTAATGAG.

For this clone: The CDR3 end lies 3 residues beyond the end of the read and is filled in from the germline J gene. This sequence joins TRBV7-9 and TRBJ2-7; 7 nucleotides line up with TRBD1. The germline V gene encodes CDR1 SEHNR and CDR2 FQNEAQ (reference sequence). V was clipped by 1 base and J by 2 bases; unmatched bases: 5. The CDR3 loop spans 15 amino acids. CDR3 sequence: CASSLGGDSPYEQYF. Incomplete CDR3 DNA: TGTGCCAGCAGCTTAGGTGGGGACAGCCCCTACGAG.

With regard to this clone: The CDR3 end is not reached by the read, which stops 3 residues before it; the germline J gene fills it in. The rearrangement joins TRBV5-1 to TRBJ2-2; tentative D call: TRBD1 (5 bases). Trimming removed 2 bases from V and 4 bases from J, with 9 bases in between. The germline CDR1 and CDR2 sequences are SGHRS and YFSETQ. The CDR3 runs to 14 residues. The chain's CDR3 is CASSFQGPTGELFF. CDR3 bases read: TGCGCCAGCAGCTTTCAGGGCCCCACCGGGGAG.

Turning to this clone: The CDR3 goes on 3 residues after the read ends, and that part is filled in from the germline J gene. This chain links TRBV5-1 with TRBJ1-2; 12 bases map to TRBD1. Trimming took 4 bases from V and 5 from J; bases not matched to a gene: 6. CDR1 is SGHRS, CDR2 YFSETQ, per germline. The CDR3 is made up of 15 amino acids. The covered CDR3 bases are TGCGCCAGCAGCCTGGGGACAGGGGGCAATTATGGC. It is translated as CASSLGTGGNYG. The entire CDR3 protein is CASSLGTGGNYGYTF.

Of note for this clone: The CDR3 end lies 3 residues beyond the end of the read and is filled in from the germline J gene. The chain combines TRBV20-1 with TRBJ1-4; TRBD1 aligns across 9 bases. With V trimmed by 6 bases and J by 5 bases, 4 bases remained unmatched. The CDR3 has 13 residues. Germline loops: CDR1 DFQATT, CDR2 SNEGSKA (reference sequence). The DNA read from the CDR3 is TGCAGTGCCGCGGGACAGGGCAATGAAAAA. Translating it yields CSAAGQGNEK. The entire CDR3 protein is CSAAGQGNEKLFF.

CDR3 bases read: TGTGCCTGGAGTGTGGACAGGAGATACGAG. Amino acids: CAWSVDRRYE. The entire CDR3 protein is CAWSVDRRYEQYF. J is TRBJ2-7 and V is TRBV30; the match to TRBD1 covers 7 bases. The read ends 3 residues shy of where the CDR3 ends; the end is completed using the germline J gene. The CDR3 contains 13 residues. V was clipped by 0 bases and J by 4 bases; unmatched bases: 3. Germline V gene sequence: CDR1 GTSNPN, CDR2 SVGIG (reference sequence). Full variable domain (outside the CDR3, taken from reference TRBV30 and TRBJ2-7): SQTIHQWPATLVQPVGSPLSLECTVEGTSNPNLYWYRQAAGRGLQLLFYSVGIGQISSEVPQNLSASRPQDRQFILSSKKLLLSDSGFYLCAWSVDRRYEQYFGPGTRLTVT.

For this clone: The read comes to an end 3 residues before the CDR3 does, leaving the germline J gene to fill in the end. V and J are TRBV18 and TRBJ1-3, with D tentatively TRBD1 (5 bases). CDR3 length equals 14 residues. Trimming left V 6 bases short and J 0 bases short, with 9 bases between. The germline CDR1 and CDR2 sequences are KGHSH and LQKENI. CDR3 loop: CASSGGISGNTIYF. The sequenced CDR3 bases are TGTGCCAGCTCTGGGGGGATCTCTGGAAACACC. The variable domain in full, with the rest retrieved from reference TRBV18 and TRBJ1-3, is NAGVMQNPRHLVRRRGQEARLRCSPMKGHSHVYWYRQLPEEGLKFMVYLQKENIIDESGMPKERFSAEFPKEGPSILRIQQVVRGDSAAYFCASSGGISGNTIYFGEGSWLTVV.